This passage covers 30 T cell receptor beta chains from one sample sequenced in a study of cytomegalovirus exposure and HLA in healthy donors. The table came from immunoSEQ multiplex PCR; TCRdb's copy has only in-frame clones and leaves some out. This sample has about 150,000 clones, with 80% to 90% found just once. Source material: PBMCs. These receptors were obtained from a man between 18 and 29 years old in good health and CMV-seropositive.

CDR3 DNA sequence: TGCAGCGTTGATACGTCCCGGGGGGTCCGCGGGGAAGCTTTCTTT. Translation gives CSVDTSRGVRGEAFF. V usage is TRBV29-1 and J usage is TRBJ1-1, with a tentative D call TRBD1 (5 bases). Trimming stripped 3 bases from V and 8 bases from J, with 22 bases between. The CDR3 extends over 15 amino acids. Germline loops: CDR1 SQVTM, CDR2 ANQGSEA.

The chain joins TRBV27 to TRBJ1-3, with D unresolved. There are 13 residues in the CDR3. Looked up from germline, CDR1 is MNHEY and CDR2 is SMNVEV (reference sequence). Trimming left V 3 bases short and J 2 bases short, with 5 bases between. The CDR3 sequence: CASSFYPGNTIYF. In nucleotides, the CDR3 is TGTGCCAGCAGTTTTTATCCTGGAAACACCATATATTTT.

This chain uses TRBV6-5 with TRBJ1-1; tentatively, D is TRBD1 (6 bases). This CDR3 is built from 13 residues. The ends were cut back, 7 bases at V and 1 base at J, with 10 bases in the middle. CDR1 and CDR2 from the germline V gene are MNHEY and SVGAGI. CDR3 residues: CASTGGPNTEAFF. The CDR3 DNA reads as TGTGCCAGCACTGGGGGCCCGAACACTGAAGCTTTCTTT.

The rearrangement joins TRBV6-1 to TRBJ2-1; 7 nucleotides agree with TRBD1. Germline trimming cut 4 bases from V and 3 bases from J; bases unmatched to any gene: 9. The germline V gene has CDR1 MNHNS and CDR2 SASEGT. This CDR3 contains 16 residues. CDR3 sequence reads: CASSGQGAGVYNEQFF. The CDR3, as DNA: TGTGCCAGCAGTGGACAGGGAGCTGGGGTCTACAATGAGCAGTTCTTC.

CDR3 residues: CASSPRRGETQYF. The CDR3 region has the DNA TGTGCCAGCAGCCCTAGACGGGGGGAGACCCAGTACTTC. The chain recombines TRBV7-3 with TRBJ2-5; D perhaps matches TRBD2 (6 bases). V was cut by 5 bases and J by 5 bases, with 12 bases left in between. The CDR3 contains 13 residues. The V gene's germline CDR1 is SGHTA and CDR2 FQGTGA.

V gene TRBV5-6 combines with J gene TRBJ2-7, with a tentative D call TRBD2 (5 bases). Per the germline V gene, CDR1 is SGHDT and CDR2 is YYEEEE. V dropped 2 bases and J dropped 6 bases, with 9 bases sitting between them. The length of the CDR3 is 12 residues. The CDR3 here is CASSFSSSEQYF. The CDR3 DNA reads TGTGCCAGCAGCTTTTCTAGCTCCGAGCAGTACTTC.

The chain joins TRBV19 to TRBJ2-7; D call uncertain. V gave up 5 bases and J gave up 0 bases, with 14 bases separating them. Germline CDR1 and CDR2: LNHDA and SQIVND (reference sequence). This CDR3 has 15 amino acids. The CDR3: CASSVSPASSYEQYF. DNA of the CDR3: TGTGCCAGTAGTGTTAGCCCCGCAAGCTCCTACGAGCAGTACTTC.

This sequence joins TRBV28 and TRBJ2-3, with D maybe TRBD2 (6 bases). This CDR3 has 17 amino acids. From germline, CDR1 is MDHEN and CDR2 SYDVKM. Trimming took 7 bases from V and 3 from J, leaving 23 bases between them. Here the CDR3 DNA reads TGTGCCAGCAACCCCGTGGGGGAAGCGGGTATTACAGATACGCAGTATTTT. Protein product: CASNPVGEAGITDTQYF.

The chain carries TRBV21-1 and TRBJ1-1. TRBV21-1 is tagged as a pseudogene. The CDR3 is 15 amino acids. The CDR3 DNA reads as TGTGCCAGCAGCAACCAGGGAGGTGGAAACACTGAAGCTTTCTTT. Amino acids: CASSNQGGGNTEAFF.

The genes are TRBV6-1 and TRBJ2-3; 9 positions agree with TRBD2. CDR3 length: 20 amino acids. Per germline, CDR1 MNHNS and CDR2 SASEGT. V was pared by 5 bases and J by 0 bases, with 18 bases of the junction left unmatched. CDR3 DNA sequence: TGTGCCAGCAGTAAAGGCACGCGGGTAGCGGGAGCGCCTAGCACAGATACGCAGTATTTT. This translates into CASSKGTRVAGAPSTDTQYF.

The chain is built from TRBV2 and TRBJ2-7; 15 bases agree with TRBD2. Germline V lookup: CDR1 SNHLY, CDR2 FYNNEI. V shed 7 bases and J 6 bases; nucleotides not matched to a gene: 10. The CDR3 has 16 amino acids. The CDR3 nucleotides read TGTGCCAGCACCGGAGGCGGGACTAGCGGGAGGAGCGAGCAGTACTTC. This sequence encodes CASTGGGTSGRSEQYF.

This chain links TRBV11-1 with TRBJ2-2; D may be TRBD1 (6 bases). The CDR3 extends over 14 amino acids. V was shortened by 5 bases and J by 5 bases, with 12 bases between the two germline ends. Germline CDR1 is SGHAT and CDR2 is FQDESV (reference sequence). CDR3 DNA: TGTGCCAGCAGCCCAGGGGCCCGGACCGGGGAGCTGTTTTTT. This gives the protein CASSPGARTGELFF.

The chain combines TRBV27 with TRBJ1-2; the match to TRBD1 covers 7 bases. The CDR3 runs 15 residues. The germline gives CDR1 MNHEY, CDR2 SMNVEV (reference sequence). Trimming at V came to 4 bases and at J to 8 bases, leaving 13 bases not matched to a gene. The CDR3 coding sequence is TGTGCCAGCAGTTCCACCCCACAGGGACAGTGGGGCTACACCTTC. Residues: CASSSTPQGQWGYTF.

As DNA, the CDR3 is TGTGCCAGCAGCTTAGTGGCGGGAGACAATGAGCAGTTCTTC. Its protein is CASSLVAGDNEQFF. The chain combines TRBV7-9 with TRBJ2-1; 7 nucleotides align to TRBD2. V shed 1 base, J shed 5 bases, and the junction held 2 bases outside the gene matches. The germline V gene has CDR1 SEHNR and CDR2 FQNEAQ (reference sequence). This CDR3 is built from 14 residues.

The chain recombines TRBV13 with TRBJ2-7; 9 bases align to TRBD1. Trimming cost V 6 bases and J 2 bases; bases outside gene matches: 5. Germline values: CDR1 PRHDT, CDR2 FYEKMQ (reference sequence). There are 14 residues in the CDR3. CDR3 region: CASSSGTGTYEQYF. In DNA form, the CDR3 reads TGTGCCAGCAGTTCCGGGACAGGGACCTACGAGCAGTACTTC.

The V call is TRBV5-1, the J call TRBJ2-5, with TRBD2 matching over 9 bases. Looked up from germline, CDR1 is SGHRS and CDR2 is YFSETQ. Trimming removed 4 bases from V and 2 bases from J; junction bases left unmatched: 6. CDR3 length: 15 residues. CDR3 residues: CASSPIAGVQETQYF. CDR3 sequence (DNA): TGCGCCAGCAGCCCCATAGCGGGGGTGCAAGAGACCCAGTACTTC.

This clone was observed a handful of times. CDR3 bases: TGTGCCATCTCTTCCGGGACAGGCGATATGGAGACCCAGTACTTC. Residues: CAISSGTGDMETQYF. The chain combines TRBV10-3 with TRBJ2-5; TRBD1 aligns across 8 bases. V was clipped by 8 bases and J by 5 bases; unmatched bases: 13. The CDR3 runs 15 residues. The germline gives CDR1 ENHRY, CDR2 SYGVKD.

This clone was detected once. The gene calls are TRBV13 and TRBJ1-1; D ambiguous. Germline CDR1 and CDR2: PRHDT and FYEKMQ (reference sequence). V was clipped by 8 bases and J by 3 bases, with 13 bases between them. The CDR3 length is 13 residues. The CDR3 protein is CASGGVGYTEAFF. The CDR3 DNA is TGTGCCAGCGGCGGCGTAGGATACACTGAAGCTTTCTTT.

This chain's CDR3 is CASSLGGLNYGYTF. In DNA, the CDR3 is TGTGCCAGCAGCTTAGGGGGCCTTAACTATGGCTACACCTTC. The genes are TRBV7-2 and TRBJ1-2; a possible D gene is TRBD1 (5 bases). The CDR3 contains 14 residues. The germline gives CDR1 SGHTA, CDR2 FQGNSA. Trimming removed 1 base from V and 1 base from J, with 7 bases in between.

The CDR3 nucleotides are TGTGCCAGCAGCCCAGTGGGACTAGCGGGATATGGGCAGTACTTC. Protein product: CASSPVGLAGYGQYF. V gene TRBV13 combines with J gene TRBJ2-7, with 13 bases lining up with TRBD2. The trim removed 5 bases at V and 9 bases at J, leaving 10 bases unmatched. Per germline, CDR1 PRHDT and CDR2 FYEKMQ (reference sequence). This CDR3 comprises 15 residues.

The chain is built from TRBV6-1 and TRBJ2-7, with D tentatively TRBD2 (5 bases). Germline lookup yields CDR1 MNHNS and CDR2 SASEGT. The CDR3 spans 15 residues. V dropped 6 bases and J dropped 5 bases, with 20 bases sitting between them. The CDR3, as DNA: TGTGCCAGCAGCCGAGAACGGGGTTCGCTGCACGAGCAGTACTTC. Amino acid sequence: CASSRERGSLHEQYF.

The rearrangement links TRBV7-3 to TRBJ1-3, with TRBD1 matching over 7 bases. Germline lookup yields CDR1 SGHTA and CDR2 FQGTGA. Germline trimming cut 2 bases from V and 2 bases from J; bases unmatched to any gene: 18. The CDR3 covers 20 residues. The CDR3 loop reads CASSLLPRTGGSLPGNTIYF. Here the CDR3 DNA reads TGTGCCAGCAGCTTATTGCCCCGGACAGGTGGCTCCCTCCCTGGAAACACCATATATTTT.

The CDR3: CACRQGAGNTIYF. CDR3 nucleotides: TGTGCCTGCCGACAGGGGGCTGGAAACACCATATATTTT. J is TRBJ1-3 and V is TRBV30, with 9 bases identical to TRBD1. The CDR3 covers 13 residues. Germline trimming cut 6 bases from V and 2 bases from J; bases unmatched to any gene: 2. Germline CDR1 reads GTSNPN; CDR2 reads SVGIG (reference sequence).

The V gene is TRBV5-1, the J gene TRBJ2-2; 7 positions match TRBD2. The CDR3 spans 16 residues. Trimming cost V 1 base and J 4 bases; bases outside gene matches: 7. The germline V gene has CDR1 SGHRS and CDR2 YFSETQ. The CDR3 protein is CASSLNAGVTTGELFF. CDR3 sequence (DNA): TGCGCCAGCAGCTTGAATGCGGGAGTAACCACCGGGGAGCTGTTTTTT.

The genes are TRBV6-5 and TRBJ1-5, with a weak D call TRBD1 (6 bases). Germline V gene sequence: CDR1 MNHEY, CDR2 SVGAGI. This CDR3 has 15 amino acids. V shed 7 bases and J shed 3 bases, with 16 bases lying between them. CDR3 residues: CASTQEGGANQPQHF. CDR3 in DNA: TGTGCCAGCACCCAAGAAGGGGGGGCCAATCAGCCCCAGCATTTT.

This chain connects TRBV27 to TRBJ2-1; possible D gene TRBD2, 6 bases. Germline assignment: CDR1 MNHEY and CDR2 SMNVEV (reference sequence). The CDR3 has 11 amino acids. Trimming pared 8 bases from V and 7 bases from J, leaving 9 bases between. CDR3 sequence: CASGRGNEQFF. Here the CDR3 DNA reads TGTGCCAGCGGACGGGGGAATGAGCAGTTCTTC.

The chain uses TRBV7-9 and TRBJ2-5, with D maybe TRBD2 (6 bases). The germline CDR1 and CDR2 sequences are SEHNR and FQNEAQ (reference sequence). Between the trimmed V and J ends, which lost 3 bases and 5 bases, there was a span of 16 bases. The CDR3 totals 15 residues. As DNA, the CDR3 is TGTGCCAGCAGCTTCGGGAGCTTAGTCACGGAGACCCAGTACTTC. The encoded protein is CASSFGSLVTETQYF.

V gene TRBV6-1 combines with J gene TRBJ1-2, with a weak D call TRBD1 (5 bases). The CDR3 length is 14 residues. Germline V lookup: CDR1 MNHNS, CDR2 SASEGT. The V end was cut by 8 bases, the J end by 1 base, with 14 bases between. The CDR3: CASAEGGGNYGYTF. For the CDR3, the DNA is TGTGCCAGCGCGGAAGGCGGGGGTAACTATGGCTACACCTTC.

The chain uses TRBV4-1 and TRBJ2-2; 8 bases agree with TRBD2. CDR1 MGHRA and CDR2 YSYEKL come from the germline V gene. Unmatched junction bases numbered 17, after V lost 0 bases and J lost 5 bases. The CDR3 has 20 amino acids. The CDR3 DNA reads TGCGCCAGCAGCCAAGATGATATCGGGACCGGGACTAGACAGACCGGGGAGCTGTTTTTT. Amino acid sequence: CASSQDDIGTGTRQTGELFF.

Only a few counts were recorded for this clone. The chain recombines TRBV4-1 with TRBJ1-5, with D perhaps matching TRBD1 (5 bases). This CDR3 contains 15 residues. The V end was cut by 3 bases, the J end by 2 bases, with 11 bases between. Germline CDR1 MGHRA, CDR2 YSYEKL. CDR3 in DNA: TGCGCCAGCAGCCAGACCGGGGGGGGCAATCAGCCCCAGCATTTT. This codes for CASSQTGGGNQPQHF.